The entry below gives a single T cell receptor beta chain sequence along with its context. The antigen remains unidentified. The data are from a study of shared clonotypes between healthy human individuals. Study results and caveats: Sequencing depth was expected to influence donor clonotype sharing.

The CDR3 runs to 14 residues. V was pared by 6 bases and J by 5 bases, with 6 bases of the junction left unmatched. The germline V gene has CDR1 SGHVS and CDR2 FQNEAQ. PBMC DNA, left unsorted, was sequenced on ten immunoSEQ deep assay plates. The repertoire was sequenced with immunoSEQ multiplex PCR; TCRdb's copy has only in-frame clones and lacks some. Among hundreds of thousands of clones listed, roughly four fifths were seen once. What was sequenced was PBMCs. This chain joins TRBV7-8 and TRBJ2-2; 7 bases map to TRBD2. The TCR originated in a woman in her forties in good health. Some clones in this sample may be carry-over from other donors' samples. The CDR3 sequence: CASSAGVGTGELFF. CDR3 nucleotide sequence: TGTGCCAGCAGTGCGGGAGTTGGAACCGGGGAGCTGTTTTTT.